This T cell receptor beta chain is from a study of low-dose radiotherapy and immunotherapy resistance in tumors. Across the whole study: Administration of intravenous cyclophosphamide at 200 mg/m2 took place every two weeks, one day before radiation and immunotherapy. TRAV- and TRBV-specific primers primed first-strand cDNA, covering alpha and beta chains.

Trimming cost V 4 bases and J 1 base; bases outside gene matches: 4. This CDR3 region has 15 residues. Per the germline V gene, CDR1 is LNHDA and CDR2 is SQIVND (reference sequence). The sample's time point: before trial treatment. Eligibility required advanced solid tumors lacking tumor-infiltrating lymphocytes. With a constant-region primer and a V-primer adapter, TCRs were subjected to approximately 18 PCR cycles of amplification. TCRdb reanalysed the reads using MiXCR and keeps one entry per CDR3 protein. Among roughly 46,000 distinct CDR3 sequences listed, about 10% were seen once. The sequencing used PBMCs, collected before treatment. The rearrangement uses TRBV19 and TRBJ1-2, with 9 bases lining up with TRBD1. The clonotype comes from a female donor with ovarian cancer. The chain's CDR3 is CASSKQGALNYGYTF. The CDR3 DNA is TGTGCCAGTAGTAAACAGGGGGCGCTTAACTATGGCTACACCTTC.